The 13 T cell receptor beta chains listed next were all sequenced from one sample in a study of T-cell reconstitution after alpha-beta-depleted transplantation in children. Molecular barcoding with unique molecular identifiers was used for the TCRbeta library. TCRdb called the PCR reads again in MiXCR, with one record for every CDR3 protein. The sample carries about 590,000 distinct CDR3 sequences, roughly 13% recorded once. The sequences come from PBMCs, mostly from graft donor cells, collected 360 days after TCRalphabeta/CD19-depleted stem cell transplant. These receptors all stem from a male patient aged 10 to 17 who had a stem cell transplant for acute myeloid leukemia, so the T cells may come from the graft donor.

The chain has TRBV27 and TRBJ2-3; 8 nucleotides align to TRBD1. The V and J ends lost 5 bases and 6 bases, in that order; junction bases with no gene match: 7. CDR1 and CDR2 (germline): MNHEY, SMNVEV (reference sequence). The CDR3 length is 14 residues. In nucleotides, the CDR3 is TGTGCCAGCAGTGGACAGGGACTTCCGGATACGCAGTATTTT. Translating gives CASSGQGLPDTQYF.

This clonotype came up many times. The chain has TRBV9 and TRBJ1-3; D remains ambiguous. This CDR3 is built from 13 residues. The V gene's germline CDR1 is SGDLS and CDR2 YYNGEE. V was trimmed by 0 bases and J by 2 bases, leaving 3 bases between them. The CDR3, as DNA: TGTGCCAGCAGCGTAGCTCCTGGAAACACCATATATTTT. Residues: CASSVAPGNTIYF.

The rearrangement joins TRBV4-3 to TRBJ2-1; D is unclear. V lost 0 bases and J lost 0, with 12 bases in between. CDR1 and CDR2 from the germline V gene are LGHNA and YSLEER. This CDR3 contains 17 residues. The CDR3 DNA reads TGCGCCAGCAGCCAAGACCCCGGCAAAAGCTCCTACAATGAGCAGTTCTTC. Its translation is CASSQDPGKSSYNEQFF.

The V call is TRBV12-3 or TRBV12-4, the J call TRBJ2-4, with 7 bases lining up with TRBD1. Trimming cost V 3 bases and J 0 bases; bases outside gene matches: 8. The CDR3 is 17 residues long. This chain's CDR3 is CASSFATGQLAKNIQYF. CDR3 DNA: TGTGCCAGCAGTTTCGCTACGGGACAGTTAGCCAAAAACATTCAGTACTTC.

This clonotype was picked up a small number of times. The chain joins TRBV21-1 to TRBJ2-7; TRBD1 reflects the table's D call only, with no check against the DNA. TRBV21-1 is a pseudogene. The CDR3 has 15 residues. The CDR3 DNA sequence: TGTGCCAGCAGCAAAGCTCGGGACAGGCCCTACGAGCAGTACTTC. Encoded protein: CASSKARDRPYEQYF.

This clonotype was picked up many times. The V call is TRBV29-1, the J call TRBJ2-2; 9 bases agree with TRBD2. Germline V gene lookup returns CDR1 SQVTM and CDR2 ANQGSEA. After removal of 4 bases from V and 0 bases from J, the junction contained 6 bases not matched to a gene. CDR3 length: 16 amino acids. CDR3 DNA: TGCAGCGTTGTGGCTAGCGGGAAGGCGAACACCGGGGAGCTGTTTTTT. This translates into CSVVASGKANTGELFF.

In its sample, this clonotype was seen many times. J is TRBJ2-1 and V is TRBV12-3 or TRBV12-4; TRBD2 aligns across 12 bases. The CDR3 has 14 residues. V lost 6 bases and J lost 10; bases outside the gene matches: 7. The CDR3 sequence: CASRRLAGAWEQFF. The DNA for the CDR3 is TGTGCCAGCAGGAGACTAGCGGGAGCGTGGGAGCAGTTCTTC.

This clonotype showed up just a few times. V usage is TRBV14 and J usage is TRBJ2-1, with 8 positions matching TRBD1. This CDR3 has 12 amino acids. The J segment lost 13 bases and the V segment lost 5 bases, leaving 7 bases of the junction unmatched. CDR1 and CDR2 (germline): SGHDN, FVKESK. The CDR3 DNA is TGTGCCAGCAGCGACGGACAGGGTGGACAGTTCTTC. Residues: CASSDGQGGQFF.

V and J are TRBV6-2 or TRBV6-3 and TRBJ2-1; 12 bases map to TRBD2. The germline V gene has CDR1 MNHEY and CDR2 SVGEGT. The CDR3 extends over 13 amino acids. V shed 7 bases and J 9 bases; nucleotides not matched to a gene: 4. CDR3 bases: TGTGCCAGCACTAGCGGGAGGGAGGCTGAGCAGTTCTTC. This translates into CASTSGREAEQFF.

A few counts support this clonotype. V is TRBV7-3 and J is TRBJ1-1, with D possibly matching TRBD1 (5 bases). Trimming shortened V by 0 bases and J by 3 bases, and 11 bases separated the two germline ends. The germline V gene has CDR1 SGHTA and CDR2 FQGTGA. CDR3 size: 15 residues. This CDR3 is CASSLTGAWDTEAFF. CDR3 DNA sequence: TGTGCCAGCAGCTTAACAGGGGCGTGGGACACTGAAGCTTTCTTT.

This clonotype turned up a few times. V and J are TRBV28 and TRBJ2-1, with 16 bases matching TRBD2. The trim removed 5 bases at V and 10 bases at J, leaving 11 bases unmatched. The CDR3 spans 17 residues. Germline loops: CDR1 MDHEN, CDR2 SYDVKM. CDR3: CASSRGGTSGRAQEQFF. The CDR3 DNA reads TGTGCCAGCAGTCGCGGGGGGACTAGCGGGAGGGCCCAGGAGCAGTTCTTC.

The chain joins TRBV29-1 to TRBJ2-1; 12 bases line up with TRBD2. CDR1 is SQVTM, CDR2 ANQGSEA, per germline. The CDR3 sequence is 16 residues long. Trimming cost V 4 bases and J 2 bases; bases outside gene matches: 6. The CDR3 sequence: CSVGASGRGAYNEQFF. The CDR3 nucleotides read TGCAGCGTTGGAGCTAGCGGGAGGGGGGCCTACAATGAGCAGTTCTTC.

The chain employs TRBV7-2 and TRBJ2-7; 10 positions agree with TRBD1. The CDR3 is 16 amino acids. CDR1 and CDR2 from the germline V gene are SGHTA and FQGNSA. The trim removed 9 bases at V and 7 bases at J, leaving 18 bases unmatched. CDR3 residues: CASLSLLGTGVGEQYF. CDR3 DNA: TGTGCCAGTTTAAGCCTTCTCGGGACAGGGGTTGGGGAGCAGTACTTC.